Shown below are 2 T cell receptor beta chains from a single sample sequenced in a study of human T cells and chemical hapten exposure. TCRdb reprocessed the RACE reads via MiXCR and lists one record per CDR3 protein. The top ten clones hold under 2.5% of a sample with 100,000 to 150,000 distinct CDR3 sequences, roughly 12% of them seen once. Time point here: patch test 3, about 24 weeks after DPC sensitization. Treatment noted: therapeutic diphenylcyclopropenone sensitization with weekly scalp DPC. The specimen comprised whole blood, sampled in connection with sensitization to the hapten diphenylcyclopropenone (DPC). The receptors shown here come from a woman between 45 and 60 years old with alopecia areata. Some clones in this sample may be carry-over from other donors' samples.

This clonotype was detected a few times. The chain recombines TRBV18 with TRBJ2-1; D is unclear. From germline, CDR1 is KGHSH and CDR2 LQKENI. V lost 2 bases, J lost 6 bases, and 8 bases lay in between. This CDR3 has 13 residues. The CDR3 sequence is CASSPSPGNEQFF. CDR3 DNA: TGTGCCAGCTCACCAAGTCCCGGCAATGAGCAGTTCTTC. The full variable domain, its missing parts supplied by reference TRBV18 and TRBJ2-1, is NAGVMQNPRHLVRRRGQEARLRCSPMKGHSHVYWYRQLPEEGLKFMVYLQKENIIDESGMPKERFSAEFPKEGPSILRIQQVVRGDSAAYFCASSPSPGNEQFFGPGTRLTVL.

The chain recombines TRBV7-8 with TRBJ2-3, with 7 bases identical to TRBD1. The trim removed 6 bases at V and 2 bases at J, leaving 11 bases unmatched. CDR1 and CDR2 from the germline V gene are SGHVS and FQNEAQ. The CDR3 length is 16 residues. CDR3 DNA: TGTGCCAGCAGTCGACAGGGCTCAACGATCACAGATACGCAGTATTTT. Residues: CASSRQGSTITDTQYF.